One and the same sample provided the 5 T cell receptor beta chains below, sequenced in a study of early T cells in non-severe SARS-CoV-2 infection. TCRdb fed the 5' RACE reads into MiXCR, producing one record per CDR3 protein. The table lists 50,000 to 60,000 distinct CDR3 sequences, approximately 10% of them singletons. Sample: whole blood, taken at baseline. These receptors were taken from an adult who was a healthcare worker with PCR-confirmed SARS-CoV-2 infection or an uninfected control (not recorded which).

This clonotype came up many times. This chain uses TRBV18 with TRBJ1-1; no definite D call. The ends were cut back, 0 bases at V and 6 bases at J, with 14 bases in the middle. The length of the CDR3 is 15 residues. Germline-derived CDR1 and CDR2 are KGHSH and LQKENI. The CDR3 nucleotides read TGTGCCAGCTCACCACCGGAGGGTATACGGTCTGAAGCTTTCTTT. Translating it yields CASSPPEGIRSEAFF.

The CDR3 DNA sequence: TGTGCCAGCAGCCACCCCGGAGACAGGGGTTTCTCCTACGAGCAGTACTTC. The encoded protein is CASSHPGDRGFSYEQYF. V gene TRBV7-9 combines with J gene TRBJ2-7, with TRBD1 matching 8 bases. Germline CDR1 reads SEHNR; CDR2 reads FQNEAQ (reference sequence). The trim removed 5 bases at V and 0 bases at J, leaving 12 bases unmatched. The CDR3 contains 17 residues. Using reference TRBV7-9 and TRBJ2-7 for the parts outside the CDR3, the full variable domain is DTGVSQNPRHKITKRGQNVTFRCDPISEHNRLYWYRQTLGQGPEFLTYFQNEAQLEKSRLLSDRFSAERPKGSFSTLEIQRTEQGDSAMYLCASSHPGDRGFSYEQYFGPGTRLTVT.

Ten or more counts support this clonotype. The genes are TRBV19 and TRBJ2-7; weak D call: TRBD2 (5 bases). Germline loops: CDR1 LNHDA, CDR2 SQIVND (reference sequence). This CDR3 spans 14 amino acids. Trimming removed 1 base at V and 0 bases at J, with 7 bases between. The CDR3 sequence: CASSIVGSSYEQYF. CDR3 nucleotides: TGTGCCAGTAGTATAGTGGGGAGCTCCTACGAGCAGTACTTC.

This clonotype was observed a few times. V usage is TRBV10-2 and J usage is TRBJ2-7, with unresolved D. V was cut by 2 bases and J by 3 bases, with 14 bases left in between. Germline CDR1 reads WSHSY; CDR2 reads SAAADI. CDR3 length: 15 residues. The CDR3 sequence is CASSEGKGPLYEQYF. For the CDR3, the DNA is TGCGCCAGCAGTGAGGGGAAAGGCCCCCTCTACGAGCAGTACTTC.

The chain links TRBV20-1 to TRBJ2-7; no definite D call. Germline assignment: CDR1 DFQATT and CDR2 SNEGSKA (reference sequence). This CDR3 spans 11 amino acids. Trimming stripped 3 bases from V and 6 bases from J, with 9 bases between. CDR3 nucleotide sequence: TGCAGTGCTAGGTTACCCGGCGAGCAGTACTTC. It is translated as CSARLPGEQYF.